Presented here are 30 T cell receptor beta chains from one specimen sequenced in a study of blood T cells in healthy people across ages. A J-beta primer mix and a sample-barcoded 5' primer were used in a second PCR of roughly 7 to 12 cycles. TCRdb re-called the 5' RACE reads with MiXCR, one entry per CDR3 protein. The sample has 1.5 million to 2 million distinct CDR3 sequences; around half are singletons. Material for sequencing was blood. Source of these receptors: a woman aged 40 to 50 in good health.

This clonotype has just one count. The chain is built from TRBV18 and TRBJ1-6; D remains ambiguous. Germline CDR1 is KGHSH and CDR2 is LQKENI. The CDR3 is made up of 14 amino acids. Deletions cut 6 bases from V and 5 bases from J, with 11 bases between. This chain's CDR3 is CASSTRVDNSPLHF. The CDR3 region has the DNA TGTGCCAGCTCGACGAGGGTCGATAATTCACCCCTCCACTTT.

The CDR3 DNA reads as TGTGCCAGCAGCATACTAGCAGGTCCTCGGGAGACCCAGTACTTC. Translation gives CASSILAGPRETQYF. The chain recombines TRBV7-3 with TRBJ2-5, with D possibly being TRBD2 (6 bases). Between the trimmed V and J ends, which lost 5 bases and 5 bases, there was a span of 18 bases. Per the germline V gene, CDR1 is SGHTA and CDR2 is FQGTGA. CDR3 length equals 15 residues. The whole variable domain, remainder taken from reference TRBV7-3 and TRBJ2-5, is GAGVSQTPSNKVTEKGKYVELRCDPISGHTALYWYRQSLGQGPEFLIYFQGTGAADDSGLPNDRFFAVRPEGSVSTLKIQRTERGDSAVYLCASSILAGPRETQYFGPGTRLLVL.

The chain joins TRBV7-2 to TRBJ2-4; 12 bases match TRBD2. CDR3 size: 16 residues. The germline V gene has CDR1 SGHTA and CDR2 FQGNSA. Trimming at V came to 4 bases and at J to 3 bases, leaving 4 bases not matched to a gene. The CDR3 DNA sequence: TGTGCCAGCAGCTCTAGCGGGGGGGCCGTCAAAAACATTCAGTACTTC. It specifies CASSSSGGAVKNIQYF.

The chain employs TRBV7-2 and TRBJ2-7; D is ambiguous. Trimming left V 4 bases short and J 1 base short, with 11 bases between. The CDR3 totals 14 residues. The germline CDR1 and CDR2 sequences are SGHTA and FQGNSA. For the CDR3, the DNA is TGTGCCAGCAGCTCCGATAGTTCGTCCTACGAGCAGTACTTC. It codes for CASSSDSSSYEQYF.

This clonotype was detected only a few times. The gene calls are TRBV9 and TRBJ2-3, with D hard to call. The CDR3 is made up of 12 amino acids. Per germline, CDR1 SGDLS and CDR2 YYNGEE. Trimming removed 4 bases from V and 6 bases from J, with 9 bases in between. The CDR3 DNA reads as TGTGCCAGCAGCCGGACCCCTGATACGCAGTATTTT. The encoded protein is CASSRTPDTQYF.

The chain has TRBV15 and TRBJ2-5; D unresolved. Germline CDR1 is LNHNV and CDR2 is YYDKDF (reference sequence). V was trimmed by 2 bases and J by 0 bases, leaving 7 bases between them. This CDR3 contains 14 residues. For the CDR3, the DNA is TGTGCCACCAGCAGACGGGTCGACCAAGAGACCCAGTACTTC. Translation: CATSRRVDQETQYF.

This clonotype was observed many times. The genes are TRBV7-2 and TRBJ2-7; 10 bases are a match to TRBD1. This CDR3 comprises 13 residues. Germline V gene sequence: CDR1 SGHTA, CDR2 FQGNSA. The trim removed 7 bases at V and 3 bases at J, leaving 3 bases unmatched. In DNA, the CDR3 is TGTGCCAGCACGAGGGACAGGGGCTACGAGCAGTACTTC. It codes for CASTRDRGYEQYF.

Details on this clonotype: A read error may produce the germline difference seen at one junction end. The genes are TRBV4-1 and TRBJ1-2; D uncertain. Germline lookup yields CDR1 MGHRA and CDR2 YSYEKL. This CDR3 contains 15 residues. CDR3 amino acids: CASSQDNGPSYGYTF. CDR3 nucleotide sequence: TGCGCCAGTAGCCAAGATAACGGACCAAGCTATGGCTACACCTTC.

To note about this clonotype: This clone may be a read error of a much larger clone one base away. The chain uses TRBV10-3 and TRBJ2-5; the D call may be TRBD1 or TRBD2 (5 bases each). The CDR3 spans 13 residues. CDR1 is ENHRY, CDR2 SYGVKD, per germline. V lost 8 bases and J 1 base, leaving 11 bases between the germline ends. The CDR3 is CAIGGRSQETQYF. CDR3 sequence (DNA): TGTGCCATCGGGGGACGGAGCCAAGAGACCCAGTACTTC.

The CDR3 protein is CASSPRAEGGRSTDTQYF. The CDR3 DNA reads TGTGCCAGCAGTCCCCGTGCGGAGGGGGGGCGGAGCACAGATACGCAGTATTTT. The chain recombines TRBV27 with TRBJ2-3; a weak D match, TRBD2 (7 bases). The germline gives CDR1 MNHEY, CDR2 SMNVEV (reference sequence). With 5 bases removed from V and 0 bases from J, the gap between germline ends came to 21 bases. The CDR3 consists of 18 residues.

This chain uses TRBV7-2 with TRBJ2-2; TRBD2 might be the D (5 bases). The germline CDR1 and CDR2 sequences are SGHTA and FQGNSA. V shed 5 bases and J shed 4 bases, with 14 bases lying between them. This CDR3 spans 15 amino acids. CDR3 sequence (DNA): TGTGCCAGCAGCCATATTCGTGGGAGCACCGGGGAGCTGTTTTTT. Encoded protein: CASSHIRGSTGELFF.

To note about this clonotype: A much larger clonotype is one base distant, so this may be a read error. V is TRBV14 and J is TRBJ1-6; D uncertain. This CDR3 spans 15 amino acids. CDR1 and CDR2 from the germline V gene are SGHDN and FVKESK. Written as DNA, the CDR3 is TGTGCCAGCAGCTACGGACCTACCTATAATTCACCCCCCCACTTT. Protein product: CASSYGPTYNSPPHF.

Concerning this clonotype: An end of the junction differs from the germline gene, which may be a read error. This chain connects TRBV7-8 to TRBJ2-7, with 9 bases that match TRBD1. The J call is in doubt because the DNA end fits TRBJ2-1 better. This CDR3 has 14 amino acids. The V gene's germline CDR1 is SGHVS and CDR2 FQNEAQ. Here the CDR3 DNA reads TGTGCCAGCGGCTTACAGGGGGCGCTTCTTGAGCAGTTCTTC. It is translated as CASGLQGALLEQFF.

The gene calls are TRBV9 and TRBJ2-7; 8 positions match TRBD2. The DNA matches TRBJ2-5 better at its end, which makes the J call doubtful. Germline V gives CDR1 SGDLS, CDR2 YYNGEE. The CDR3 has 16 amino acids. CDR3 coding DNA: TGTGCCAGCAGCGCAGACGGACGGTTAGCGGGGGAGACCCAGTACTTC. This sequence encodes CASSADGRLAGETQYF.

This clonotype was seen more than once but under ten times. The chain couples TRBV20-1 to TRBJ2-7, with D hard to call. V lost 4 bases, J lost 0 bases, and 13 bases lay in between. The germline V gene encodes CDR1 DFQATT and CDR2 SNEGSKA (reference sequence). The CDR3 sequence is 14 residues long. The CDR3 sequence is CSAKIRRTSYEQYF. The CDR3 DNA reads TGCAGTGCTAAGATCAGACGGACCTCCTACGAGCAGTACTTC.

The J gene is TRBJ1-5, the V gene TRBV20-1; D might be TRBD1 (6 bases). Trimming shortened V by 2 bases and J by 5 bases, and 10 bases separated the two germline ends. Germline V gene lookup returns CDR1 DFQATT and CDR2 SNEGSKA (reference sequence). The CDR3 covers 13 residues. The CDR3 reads CSARTGADQPQHF. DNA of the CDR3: TGCAGTGCTAGAACGGGGGCTGATCAGCCCCAGCATTTT.

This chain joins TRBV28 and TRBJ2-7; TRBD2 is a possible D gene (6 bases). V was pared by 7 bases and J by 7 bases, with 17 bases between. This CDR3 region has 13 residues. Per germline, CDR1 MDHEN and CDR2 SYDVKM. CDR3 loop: CASTGGPGDEQYF. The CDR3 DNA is TGTGCCAGCACCGGGGGACCGGGGGATGAGCAGTACTTC.

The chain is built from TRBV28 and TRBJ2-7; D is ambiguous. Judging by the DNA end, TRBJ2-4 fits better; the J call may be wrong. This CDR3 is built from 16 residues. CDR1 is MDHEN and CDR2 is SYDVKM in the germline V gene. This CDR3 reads CASNPLRRGGENIQYF. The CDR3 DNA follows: TGTGCCAGCAACCCCTTAAGGAGAGGTGGGGAAAACATTCAGTACTTC.

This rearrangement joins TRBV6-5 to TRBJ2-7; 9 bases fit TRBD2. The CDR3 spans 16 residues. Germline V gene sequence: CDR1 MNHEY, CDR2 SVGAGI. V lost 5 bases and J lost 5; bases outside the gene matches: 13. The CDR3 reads CASSPSGAGGLDEQYF. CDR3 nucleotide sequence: TGTGCCAGCAGTCCGAGCGGGGCGGGGGGGCTAGACGAGCAGTACTTC.

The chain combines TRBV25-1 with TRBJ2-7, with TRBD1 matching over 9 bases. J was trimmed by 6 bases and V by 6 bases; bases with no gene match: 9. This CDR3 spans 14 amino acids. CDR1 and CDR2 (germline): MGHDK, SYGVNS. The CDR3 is CASRKDTGGCEQYF. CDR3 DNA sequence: TGTGCCAGCAGGAAGGATACAGGGGGCTGCGAGCAGTACTTC.

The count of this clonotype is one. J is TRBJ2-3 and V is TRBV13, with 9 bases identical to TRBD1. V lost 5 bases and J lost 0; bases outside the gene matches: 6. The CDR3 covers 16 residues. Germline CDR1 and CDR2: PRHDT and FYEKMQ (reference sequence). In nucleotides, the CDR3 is TGTGCCAGCAGCATCGGACAGGGGATAAGCACAGATACGCAGTATTTT. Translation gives CASSIGQGISTDTQYF.

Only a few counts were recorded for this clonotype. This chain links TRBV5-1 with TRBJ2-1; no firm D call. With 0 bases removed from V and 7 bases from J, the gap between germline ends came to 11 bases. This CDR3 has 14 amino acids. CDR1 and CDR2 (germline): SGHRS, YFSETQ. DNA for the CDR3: TGCGCCAGCAGCTTGGGTGCAGTGACTAATGAGCAGTTCTTC. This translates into CASSLGAVTNEQFF.

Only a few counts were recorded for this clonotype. The CDR3 bases are TGCAGCGTTAGCGGACAGGGGGCATCCCACGAGCAGTACTTC. Translation: CSVSGQGASHEQYF. This chain uses TRBV29-1 with TRBJ2-7; 11 positions match TRBD1. V shed 5 bases and J 5 bases; nucleotides not matched to a gene: 8. This CDR3 is built from 14 residues. Germline V gene sequence: CDR1 SQVTM, CDR2 ANQGSEA.

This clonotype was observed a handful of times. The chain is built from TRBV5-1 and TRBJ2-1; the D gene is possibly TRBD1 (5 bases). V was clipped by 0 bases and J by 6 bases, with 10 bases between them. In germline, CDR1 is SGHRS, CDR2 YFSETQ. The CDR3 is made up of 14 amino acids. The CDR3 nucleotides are TGCGCCAGCAGCTTGGAGGGGTTCGGCAATGAGCAGTTCTTC. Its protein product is CASSLEGFGNEQFF.

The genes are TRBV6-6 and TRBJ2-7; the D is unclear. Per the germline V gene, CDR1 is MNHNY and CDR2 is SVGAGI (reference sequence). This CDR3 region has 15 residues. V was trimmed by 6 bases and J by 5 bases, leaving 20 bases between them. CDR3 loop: CASSEDKTSAHEQYF. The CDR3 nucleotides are TGTGCCAGCAGCGAAGACAAGACGTCTGCCCACGAGCAGTACTTC.

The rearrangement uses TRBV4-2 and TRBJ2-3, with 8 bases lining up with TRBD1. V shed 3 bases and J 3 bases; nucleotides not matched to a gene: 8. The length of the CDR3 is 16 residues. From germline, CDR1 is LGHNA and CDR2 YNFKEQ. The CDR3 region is CASSQSVGQGTDTQYF. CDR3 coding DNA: TGTGCCAGCAGCCAGTCAGTCGGACAGGGAACAGATACGCAGTATTTT.

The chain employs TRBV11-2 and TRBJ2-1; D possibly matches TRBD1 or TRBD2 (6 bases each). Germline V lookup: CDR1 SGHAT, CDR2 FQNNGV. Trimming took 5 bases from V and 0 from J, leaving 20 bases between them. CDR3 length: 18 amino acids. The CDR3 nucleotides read TGTGCCAGCAGCACTAACCTTAGGGGGGAATACTCCTACAATGAGCAGTTCTTC. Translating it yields CASSTNLRGEYSYNEQFF. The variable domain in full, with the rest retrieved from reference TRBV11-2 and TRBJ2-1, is EAGVAQSPRYKIIEKRQSVAFWCNPISGHATLYWYQQILGQGPKLLIQFQNNGVVDDSQLPKDRFSAERLKGVDSTLKIQPAKLEDSAVYLCASSTNLRGEYSYNEQFFGPGTRLTVL.

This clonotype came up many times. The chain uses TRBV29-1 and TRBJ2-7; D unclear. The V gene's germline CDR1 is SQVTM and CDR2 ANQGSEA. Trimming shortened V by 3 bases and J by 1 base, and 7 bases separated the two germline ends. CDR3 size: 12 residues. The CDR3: CSVEDGSYEQYF. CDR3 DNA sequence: TGCAGCGTTGAGGACGGGTCCTACGAGCAGTACTTC.

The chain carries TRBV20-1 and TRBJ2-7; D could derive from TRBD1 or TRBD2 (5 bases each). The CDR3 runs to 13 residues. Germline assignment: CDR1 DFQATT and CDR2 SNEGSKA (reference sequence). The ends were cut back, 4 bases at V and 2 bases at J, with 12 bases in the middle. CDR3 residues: CSAIRDETYEQYF. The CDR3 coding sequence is TGCAGTGCTATCCGGGACGAGACCTACGAGCAGTACTTC.

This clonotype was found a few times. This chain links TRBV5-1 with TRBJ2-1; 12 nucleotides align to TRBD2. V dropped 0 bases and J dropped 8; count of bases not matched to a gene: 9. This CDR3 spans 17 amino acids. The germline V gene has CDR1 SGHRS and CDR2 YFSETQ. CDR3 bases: TGCGCCAGCAGCTTGGGTACTAGCGGGGGGTTCTATTATGAGCAGTTCTTC. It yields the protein CASSLGTSGGFYYEQFF.